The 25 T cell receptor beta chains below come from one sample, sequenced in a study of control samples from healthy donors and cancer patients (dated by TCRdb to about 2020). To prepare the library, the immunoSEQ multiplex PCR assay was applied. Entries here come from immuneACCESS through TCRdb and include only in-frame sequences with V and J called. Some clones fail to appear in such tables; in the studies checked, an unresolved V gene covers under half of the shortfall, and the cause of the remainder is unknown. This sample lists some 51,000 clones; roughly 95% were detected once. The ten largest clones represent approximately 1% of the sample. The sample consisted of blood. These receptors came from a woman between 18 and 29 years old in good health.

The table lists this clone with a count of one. CDR3 region: CASPYQPQHF. CDR3 DNA sequence: TGTGCTAGCCCCTATCAGCCCCAGCATTTT. The V call is TRBV7-7, the J call TRBJ1-5, with D uncertain. Germline V CDR1 and CDR2: SSHAT, FNYEAQ (reference sequence). The CDR3 extends over 10 amino acids.

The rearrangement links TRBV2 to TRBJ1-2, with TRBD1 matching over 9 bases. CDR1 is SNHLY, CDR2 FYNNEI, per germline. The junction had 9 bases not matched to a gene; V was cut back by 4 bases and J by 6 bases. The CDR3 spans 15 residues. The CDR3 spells CASSVPTGGADGYTF. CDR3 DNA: TGTGCCAGCAGTGTCCCTACAGGGGGCGCGGATGGCTACACCTTC. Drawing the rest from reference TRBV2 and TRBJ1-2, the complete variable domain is EPEVTQTPSHQVTQMGQEVILRCVPISNHLYFYWYRQILGQKVEFLVSFYNNEISEKSEIFDDQFSVERPDGSNFTLKIRSTKLEDSAMYFCASSVPTGGADGYTFGSGTRLTVV.

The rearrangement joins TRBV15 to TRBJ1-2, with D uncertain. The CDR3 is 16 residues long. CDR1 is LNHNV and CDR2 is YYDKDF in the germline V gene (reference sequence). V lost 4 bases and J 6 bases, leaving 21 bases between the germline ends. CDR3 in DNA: TGTGCCACCAGCACTACTTTCGGGCGTAATGAAAATGGCTACACCTTC. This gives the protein CATSTTFGRNENGYTF.

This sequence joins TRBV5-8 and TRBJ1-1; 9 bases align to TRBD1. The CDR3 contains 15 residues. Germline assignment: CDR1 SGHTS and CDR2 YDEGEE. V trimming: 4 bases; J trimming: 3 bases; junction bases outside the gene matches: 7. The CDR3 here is CASSIPGQGDTEAFF. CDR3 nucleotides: TGTGCCAGCAGCATCCCGGGACAGGGAGACACTGAAGCTTTCTTT.

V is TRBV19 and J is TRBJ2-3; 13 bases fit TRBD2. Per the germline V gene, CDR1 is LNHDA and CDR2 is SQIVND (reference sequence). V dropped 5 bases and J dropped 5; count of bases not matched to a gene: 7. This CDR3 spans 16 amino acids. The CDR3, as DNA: TGTGCCAGTAGTTCTCCGGGACTAGCGGGGCTAGATACGCAGTATTTT. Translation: CASSSPGLAGLDTQYF.

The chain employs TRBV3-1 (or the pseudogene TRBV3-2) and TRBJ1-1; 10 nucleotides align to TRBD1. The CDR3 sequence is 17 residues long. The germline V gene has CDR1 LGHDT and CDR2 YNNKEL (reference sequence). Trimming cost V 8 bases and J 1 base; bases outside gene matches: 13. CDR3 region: CASRPPDRGQRNTEAFF. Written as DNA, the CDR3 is TGTGCCAGCCGACCGCCTGACAGGGGGCAACGGAACACTGAAGCTTTCTTT.

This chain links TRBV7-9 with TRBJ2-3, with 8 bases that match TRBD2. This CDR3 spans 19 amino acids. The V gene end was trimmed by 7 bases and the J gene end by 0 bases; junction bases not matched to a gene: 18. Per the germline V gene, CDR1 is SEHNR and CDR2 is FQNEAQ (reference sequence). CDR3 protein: CASTPVESGGHTSTDTQYF. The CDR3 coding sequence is TGTGCCAGCACCCCGGTAGAGAGCGGGGGCCATACTAGCACAGATACGCAGTATTTT.

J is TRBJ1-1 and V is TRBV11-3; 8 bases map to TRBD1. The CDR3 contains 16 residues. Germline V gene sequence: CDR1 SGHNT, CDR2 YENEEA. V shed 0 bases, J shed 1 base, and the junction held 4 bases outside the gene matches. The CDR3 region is CASSLEGQGANTEAFF. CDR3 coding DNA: TGTGCCAGCAGCTTAGAGGGCCAGGGGGCGAACACTGAAGCTTTCTTT.

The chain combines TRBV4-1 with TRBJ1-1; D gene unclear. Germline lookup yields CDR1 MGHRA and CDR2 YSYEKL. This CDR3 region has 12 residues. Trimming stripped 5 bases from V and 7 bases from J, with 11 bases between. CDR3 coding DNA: TGCGCCAGCAGCGCCACGAGGAGTGAAGCTTTCTTT. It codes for CASSATRSEAFF.

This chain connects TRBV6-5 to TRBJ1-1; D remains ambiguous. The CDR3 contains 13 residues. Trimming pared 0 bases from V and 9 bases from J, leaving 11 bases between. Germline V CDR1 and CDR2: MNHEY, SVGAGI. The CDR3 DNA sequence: TGTGCCAGCAGTTACTCATCGACCACAAAAGCTTTCTTT. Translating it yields CASSYSSTTKAFF.

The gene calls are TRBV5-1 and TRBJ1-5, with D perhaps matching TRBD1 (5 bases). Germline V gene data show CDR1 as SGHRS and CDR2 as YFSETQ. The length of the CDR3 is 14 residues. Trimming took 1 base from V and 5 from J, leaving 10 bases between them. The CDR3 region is CASSLTGGYQPQHF. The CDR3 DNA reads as TGCGCCAGCAGCTTGACAGGTGGTTATCAGCCCCAGCATTTT.

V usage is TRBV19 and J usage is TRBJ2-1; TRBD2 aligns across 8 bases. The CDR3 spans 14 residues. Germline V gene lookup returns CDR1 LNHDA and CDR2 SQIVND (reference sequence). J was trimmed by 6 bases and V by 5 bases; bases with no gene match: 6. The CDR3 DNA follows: TGTGCCAGTAGTCGGGGGGGGCCTTCCAATGAGCAGTTCTTC. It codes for CASSRGGPSNEQFF. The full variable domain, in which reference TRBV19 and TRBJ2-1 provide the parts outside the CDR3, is DGGITQSPKYLFRKEGQNVTLSCEQNLNHDAMYWYRQDPGQGLRLIYYSQIVNDFQKGDIAEGYSVSREKKESFPLTVTSAQKNPTAFYLCASSRGGPSNEQFFGPGTRLTVL.

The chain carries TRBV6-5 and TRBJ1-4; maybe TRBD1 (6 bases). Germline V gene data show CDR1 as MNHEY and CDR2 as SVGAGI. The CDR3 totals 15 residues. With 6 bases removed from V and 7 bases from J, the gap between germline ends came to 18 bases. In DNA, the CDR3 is TGTGCCAGCAGAATTTGGGGGGCAGGGAGTGAAAAACTGTTTTTT. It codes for CASRIWGAGSEKLFF.

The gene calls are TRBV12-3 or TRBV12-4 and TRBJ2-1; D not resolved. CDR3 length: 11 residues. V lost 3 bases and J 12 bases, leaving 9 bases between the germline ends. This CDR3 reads CASSLGRGQFF. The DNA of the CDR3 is TGTGCCAGCAGTTTGGGTCGAGGGCAGTTCTTC.

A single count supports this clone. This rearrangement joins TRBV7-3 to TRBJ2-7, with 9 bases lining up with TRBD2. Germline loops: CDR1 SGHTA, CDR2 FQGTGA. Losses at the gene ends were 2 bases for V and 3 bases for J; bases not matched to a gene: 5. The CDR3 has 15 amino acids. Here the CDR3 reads CASSLGPSGDYEQYF. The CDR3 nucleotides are TGTGCCAGCAGCTTAGGGCCTAGCGGGGACTACGAGCAGTACTTC.

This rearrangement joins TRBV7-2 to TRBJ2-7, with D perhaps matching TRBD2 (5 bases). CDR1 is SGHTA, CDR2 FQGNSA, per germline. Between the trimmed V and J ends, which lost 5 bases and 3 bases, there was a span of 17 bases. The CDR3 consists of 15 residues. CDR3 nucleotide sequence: TGTGCCAGCAGCCCTGGGAGCCATGTATTCTACGAGCAGTACTTC. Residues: CASSPGSHVFYEQYF.

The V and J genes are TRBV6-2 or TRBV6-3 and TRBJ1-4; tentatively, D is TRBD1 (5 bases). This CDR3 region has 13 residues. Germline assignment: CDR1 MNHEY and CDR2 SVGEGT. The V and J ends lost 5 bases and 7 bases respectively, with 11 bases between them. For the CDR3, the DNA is TGTGCCAGCAGTCGCACCCAGGGTGAAAAACTGTTTTTT. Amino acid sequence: CASSRTQGEKLFF.

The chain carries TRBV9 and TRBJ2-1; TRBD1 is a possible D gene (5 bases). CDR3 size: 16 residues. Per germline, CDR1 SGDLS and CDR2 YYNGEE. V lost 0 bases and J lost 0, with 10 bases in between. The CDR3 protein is CASSVGGGSSYNEQFF. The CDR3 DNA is TGTGCCAGCAGCGTAGGGGGCGGTAGCTCCTACAATGAGCAGTTCTTC.

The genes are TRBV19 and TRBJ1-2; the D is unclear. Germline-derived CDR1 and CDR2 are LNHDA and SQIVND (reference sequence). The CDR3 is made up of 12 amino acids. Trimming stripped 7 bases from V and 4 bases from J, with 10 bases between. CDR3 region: CASTQTLYGYTF. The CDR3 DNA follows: TGTGCCAGTACCCAGACCCTCTATGGCTACACCTTC.

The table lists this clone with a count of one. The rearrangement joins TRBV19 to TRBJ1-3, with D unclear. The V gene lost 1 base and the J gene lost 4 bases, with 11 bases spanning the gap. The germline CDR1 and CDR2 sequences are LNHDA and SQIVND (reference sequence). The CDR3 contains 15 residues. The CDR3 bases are TGTGCCAGTAGTATAGTGGCGTTGAGGGGAAACACCATATATTTT. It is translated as CASSIVALRGNTIYF. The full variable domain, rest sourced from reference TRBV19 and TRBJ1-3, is DGGITQSPKYLFRKEGQNVTLSCEQNLNHDAMYWYRQDPGQGLRLIYYSQIVNDFQKGDIAEGYSVSREKKESFPLTVTSAQKNPTAFYLCASSIVALRGNTIYFGEGSWLTVV.

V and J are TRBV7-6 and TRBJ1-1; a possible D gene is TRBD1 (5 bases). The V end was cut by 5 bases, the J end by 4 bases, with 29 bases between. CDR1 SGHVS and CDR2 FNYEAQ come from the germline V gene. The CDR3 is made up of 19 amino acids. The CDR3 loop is CASSPISSTQRGSATEAFF. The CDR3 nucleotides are TGTGCCAGCAGCCCTATAAGTTCGACTCAGAGGGGTTCTGCCACTGAAGCTTTCTTT. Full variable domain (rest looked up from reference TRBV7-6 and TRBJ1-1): GAGVSQSPRYKVTKRGQDVALRCDPISGHVSLYWYRQALGQGPEFLTYFNYEAQQDKSGLPNDRFSAERPEGSISTLTIQRTEQRDSAMYRCASSPISSTQRGSATEAFFGQGTRLTVV.

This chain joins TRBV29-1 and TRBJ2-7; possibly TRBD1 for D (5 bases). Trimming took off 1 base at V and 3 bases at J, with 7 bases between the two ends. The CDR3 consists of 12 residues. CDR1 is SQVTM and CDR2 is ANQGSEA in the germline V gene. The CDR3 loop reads CSVEADSYEQYF. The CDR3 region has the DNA TGCAGCGTTGAAGCCGACAGCTACGAGCAGTACTTC.

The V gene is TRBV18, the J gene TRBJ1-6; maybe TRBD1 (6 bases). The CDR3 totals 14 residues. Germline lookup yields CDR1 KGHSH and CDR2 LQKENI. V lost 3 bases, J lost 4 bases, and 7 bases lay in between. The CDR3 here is CASSPDRYNSPLHF. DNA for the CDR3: TGTGCCAGCTCACCCGACAGGTATAATTCACCCCTCCACTTT.

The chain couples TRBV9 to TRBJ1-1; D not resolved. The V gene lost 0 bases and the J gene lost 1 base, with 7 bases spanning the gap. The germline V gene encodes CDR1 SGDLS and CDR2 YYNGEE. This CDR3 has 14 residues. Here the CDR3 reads CASSVEGRNTEAFF. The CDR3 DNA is TGTGCCAGCAGCGTAGAAGGCAGGAACACTGAAGCTTTCTTT.

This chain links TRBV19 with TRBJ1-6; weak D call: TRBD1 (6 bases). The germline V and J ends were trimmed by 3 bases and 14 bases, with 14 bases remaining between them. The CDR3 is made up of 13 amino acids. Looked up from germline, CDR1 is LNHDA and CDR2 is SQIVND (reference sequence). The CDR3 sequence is CASSMGPSGALHF. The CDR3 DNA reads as TGTGCCAGTAGTATGGGTCCTTCAGGGGCCCTCCACTTT.